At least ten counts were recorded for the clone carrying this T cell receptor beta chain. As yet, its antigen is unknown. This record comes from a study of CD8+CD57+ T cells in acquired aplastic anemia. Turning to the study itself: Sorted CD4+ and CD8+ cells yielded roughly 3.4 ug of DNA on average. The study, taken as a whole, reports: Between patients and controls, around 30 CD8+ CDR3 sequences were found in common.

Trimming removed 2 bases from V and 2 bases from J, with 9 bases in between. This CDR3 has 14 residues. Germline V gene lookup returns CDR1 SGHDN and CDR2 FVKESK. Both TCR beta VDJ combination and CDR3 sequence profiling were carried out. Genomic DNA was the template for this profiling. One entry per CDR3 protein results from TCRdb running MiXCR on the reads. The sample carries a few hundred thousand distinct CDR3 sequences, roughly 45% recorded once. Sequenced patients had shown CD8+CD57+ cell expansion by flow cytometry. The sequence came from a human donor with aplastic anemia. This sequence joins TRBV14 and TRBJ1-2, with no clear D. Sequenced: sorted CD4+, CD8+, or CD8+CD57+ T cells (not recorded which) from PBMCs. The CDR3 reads CASSQSAGNYGYTF. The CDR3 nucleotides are TGTGCCAGCAGCCAATCAGCCGGGAACTATGGCTACACCTTC.